The T cell receptor beta chain under discussion was sequenced for a study of CD4 T cells in relation to SARS-CoV-2 and coronaviruses. Study information: After nine to eleven days of antigen culture, PBMC TCR beta CDR3s were sequenced.

Before the COVID-19 pandemic, during about 2010-2019, CD4+ T cells were taken from unexposed donors. The cells were cultured for 10 days before CD4+ T cells were isolated. TCRdb's table, derived via immunoSEQ multiplex PCR, lists solely in-frame clones and lacks some. The sample yields tens of thousands of clones, 76% seen once. The CDR3 length is 11 residues. CDR1 and CDR2 (germline): MDHEN, SYDVKM. The V end lost 2 bases, the J end lost 5 bases, and 4 bases lay between the germline ends. As concerns this clone: Its antigen is as yet unknown.

This TCR was sampled from a human donor in good health. This chain joins TRBV28 and TRBJ2-7; D unclear. Sequencing used CD4+ T cells from PBMCs, cultured in vitro. This CDR3 is CASSLVDEQYF. CDR3 nucleotide sequence: TGTGCCAGCAGTTTAGTGGACGAGCAGTACTTC.